This TCR beta chain was identified in a study of blood T cell repertoires in COVID-19. About the study: From the United States, Italy and Spain came samples of acute and convalescent COVID-19. In each case, the material was cDNA or gDNA derived from T cells, B-cell-depleted T cells, or PBMCs.

Generated by immunoSEQ multiplex PCR, the TCRdb table keeps only in-frame clones and is missing some. The data contain about 80,000 clones, 78% of them seen just once; the ten biggest clones take up more than 15%. Germline V gene sequence: CDR1 SGHDT, CDR2 YYEEEE. This CDR3 comprises 15 residues. The trim removed 2 bases at V and 2 bases at J, leaving 6 bases unmatched. The V gene is TRBV5-6, the J gene TRBJ2-7, with 8 bases identical to TRBD2. Sequenced: peripheral blood. This clonotype was obtained from a human donor in a cohort sampled during active COVID-19. The DNA for the CDR3 is TGTGCCAGCAGCTTACTCGGGACTAGGACCTACGAGCAGTACGTC. It is translated as CASSLLGTRTYEQYV.